The present entry profiles one T cell receptor (beta chain) with its context. The sample is drawn from a study of blood T cell repertoires in COVID-19. At the level of the study: In each case, the material was cDNA or gDNA derived from T cells, B-cell-depleted T cells, or PBMCs.

The CDR3 loop spans 15 amino acids. J lost 3 bases, V lost 5 bases, and 4 bases had no gene match. Germline values: CDR1 SGHNT, CDR2 YENEEA. The repertoire was sequenced with immunoSEQ multiplex PCR; TCRdb's copy has only in-frame clones and lacks some. The top ten clones hold approximately 13% of a sample with 45,000 to 55,000 clones, approximately 90% of them seen once. This TCR came from a man aged 80 or over with acute or convalescent COVID-19. V usage is TRBV11-3 and J usage is TRBJ2-2; 9 bases map to TRBD1. Sequencing input: peripheral blood. The DNA for the CDR3 is TGTGCCAGCAGCAAGGGACAGGGAGACACCGGGGAGCTGTTTTTT. Amino acid sequence: CASSKGQGDTGELFF.